The present TCR beta chain was sequenced within a study of T cell responses to AZD1222 COVID-19 vaccine. Study as a whole: Second-dose timings of about 4 or about 12 weeks were pooled.

V lost 1 base to trimming and J lost 3 bases, with 16 bases between them. The CDR3 is made up of 15 amino acids. Germline values: CDR1 GTSNPN, CDR2 SVGIG (reference sequence). Using immunoSEQ multiplex PCR, the repertoire was profiled, and TCRdb retains in-frame clones only, with some absent. The sample shows 150,000 to 200,000 clones, just under 95% of them seen only once. This clone was seen once. Its antigen remains unidentified. Study observations and caveats: Spike-specific TCR depth and breadth grew after two AZD1222 doses.

The V call is TRBV30, the J call TRBJ2-7; D gene ambiguous. The material was peripheral blood, obtained on day 0 of AZD1222 vaccination. This clonotype originated in an adult in good health. The CDR3 nucleotides are TGTGCCTGGAGTGGCCACGGATACGAGTTCTACGAGCAGTACTTC. Residues: CAWSGHGYEFYEQYF.